The 8 T cell receptor beta chains reported below all come from one sample, sequenced in a study of Graves' ophthalmopathy and Graves' hyperthyroidism. The authors amplified TCR beta CDR3 regions from RNA transcripts. HTBI primers served in a first-round RT-PCR, which a second-round multiplex PCR followed. One entry per CDR3 protein results from TCRdb running MiXCR on the multiplex PCR reads. The sample contains hundreds of thousands of distinct CDR3 sequences, just over 40% of which appear only once. Sequencing used peripheral blood. The receptors derive from an adult man with Graves' ophthalmopathy.

The chain recombines TRBV20-1 with TRBJ2-2; 10 bases line up with TRBD2. The CDR3 has 16 amino acids. V was pared by 5 bases and J by 7 bases, with 13 bases of the junction left unmatched. CDR1 DFQATT and CDR2 SNEGSKA come from the germline V gene (reference sequence). DNA for the CDR3: TGCAGTGCTCTCAGAGCCAGCGGGGGGGCCGGCGGGGAGCTGTTTTTT. It is translated as CSALRASGGAGGELFF.

This clonotype has just a few counts. The V call is TRBV7-8, the J call TRBJ2-2; a weak D match, TRBD2 (5 bases). The CDR3 totals 13 residues. From germline, CDR1 is SGHVS and CDR2 FQNEAQ. The germline V and J ends were trimmed by 5 bases and 6 bases, with 10 bases remaining between them. CDR3 region: CASSLSGAGELFF. In DNA form, the CDR3 reads TGTGCCAGCAGCCTCTCCGGGGCCGGGGAGCTGTTTTTT.

This clonotype was detected a few times. The V call is TRBV20-1, the J call TRBJ2-5; 11 bases agree with TRBD2. Germline V gene sequence: CDR1 DFQATT, CDR2 SNEGSKA (reference sequence). The CDR3 has 18 amino acids. V was clipped by 6 bases and J by 2 bases; unmatched bases: 17. CDR3 DNA: TGCAGTGCGACTCCCACTAGCGGGGGCCGACTGATACAAGAGACCCAGTACTTC. Its translation: CSATPTSGGRLIQETQYF.

Turning to this clonotype: The conserved closing phenylalanine or tryptophan is absent in this CDR3, likely reflecting a read error. The chain is built from TRBV4-1 and TRBJ2-7, with TRBD2 identical over 10 bases. Per germline, CDR1 MGHRA and CDR2 YSYEKL. After removal of 1 base from V and 3 bases from J, the junction contained 3 bases not matched to a gene. This CDR3 spans 15 amino acids. This CDR3 reads CASSQGTSGYYEQYC. The CDR3 DNA sequence: TGCGCCAGCAGCCAAGGGACTAGCGGTTACTACGAGCAGTACTGC.

This clonotype was seen many times. The V and J genes are TRBV2 and TRBJ1-1; D not certain. V was clipped by 2 bases and J by 0 bases, with 7 bases between them. Germline V gene data show CDR1 as SNHLY and CDR2 as FYNNEI. The CDR3 has 14 amino acids. CDR3 sequence: CASSEWNMNTEAFF. CDR3 coding DNA: TGTGCCAGCAGTGAATGGAACATGAACACTGAAGCTTTCTTT.

This clonotype was seen many times. The chain has TRBV7-2 and TRBJ2-7; 14 nucleotides align to TRBD2. Trimming removed 6 bases from V and 3 bases from J; junction bases left unmatched: 13. Germline CDR1 SGHTA, CDR2 FQGNSA. The CDR3 totals 18 residues. The CDR3 here is CASSSKWTSGGPFYEQYF. The CDR3 nucleotides read TGTGCCAGCAGTTCTAAATGGACTAGCGGGGGGCCCTTCTACGAGCAGTACTTC. Looking up the rest from reference TRBV7-2 and TRBJ2-7 gives the full variable domain: GAGVSQSPSNKVTEKGKDVELRCDPISGHTALYWYRQSLGQGLEFLIYFQGNSAPDKSGLPSDRFSAERTGGSVSTLTIQRTQQEDSAVYLCASSSKWTSGGPFYEQYFGPGTRLTVT.

Note on this clonotype: A much larger clone lies a single base off, so this may be a read error. CDR3: CASSQLSRKLFF. DNA of the CDR3: TGTGCCAGCAGCCAACTCTCCCGGAAGCTGTTTTTT. The chain combines TRBV14 with TRBJ2-2; D remains ambiguous. Between the trimmed V and J ends, which lost 2 bases and 12 bases, there was a span of 10 bases. Germline V lookup: CDR1 SGHDN, CDR2 FVKESK. The CDR3 has 12 residues.

This sequence joins TRBV24-1 and TRBJ2-3; D not certain. In germline, CDR1 is KGHDR, CDR2 SFDVKD. V lost 5 bases, J lost 0 bases, and 14 bases lay in between. The CDR3 runs 16 residues. The CDR3 bases are TGTGCCACCAGTGCCCCGGACGGCGATAGCACAGATACGCAGTATTTT. Its translation: CATSAPDGDSTDTQYF.